The 15 T cell receptor beta chains listed next were all sequenced from one sample in a study of blood T cell repertoires in COVID-19. Data came from immunoSEQ multiplex PCR; TCRdb stores just in-frame clones and leaves some out. The sample has 55,000 to 80,000 clones, 70% to 80% seen once; the top ten hold 18%. Sample: peripheral blood. These receptors originate from a man aged 60 to 69 with acute or convalescent COVID-19.

The rearrangement joins TRBV7-9 to TRBJ2-5; D is ambiguous. CDR1 is SEHNR and CDR2 is FQNEAQ in the germline V gene (reference sequence). The CDR3 spans 13 residues. Trimming stripped 5 bases from V and 11 bases from J, with 18 bases between. CDR3 nucleotide sequence: TGTGCCAGCAGCATACCGACGGGTCCCCGGCAGTACTTC. Encoded protein: CASSIPTGPRQYF. The entire variable domain, with the rest obtained from reference TRBV7-9 and TRBJ2-5, is as follows: DTGVSQNPRHKITKRGQNVTFRCDPISEHNRLYWYRQTLGQGPEFLTYFQNEAQLEKSRLLSDRFSAERPKGSFSTLEIQRTEQGDSAMYLCASSIPTGPRQYFGPGTRLLVL.

The chain links TRBV11-2 to TRBJ2-3; 11 nucleotides line up with TRBD2. The CDR3 runs 16 residues. Germline V gene lookup returns CDR1 SGHAT and CDR2 FQNNGV. The V segment lost 3 bases and the J segment 4 bases; nucleotides outside the gene matches: 6. As DNA, the CDR3 is TGTGCCAGCAGCTTCCAACTAGCGGGAGACCCAGATACGCAGTATTTT. It translates to CASSFQLAGDPDTQYF.

The chain joins TRBV19 to TRBJ1-5, with a tentative D call TRBD1 (5 bases). CDR3 length: 16 amino acids. V was pared by 2 bases and J by 1 base, with 12 bases between. Germline lookup yields CDR1 LNHDA and CDR2 SQIVND (reference sequence). CDR3 in amino acids: CASSISTASSNQPQHF. The CDR3 DNA reads as TGTGCCAGTAGTATATCGACAGCAAGCAGCAATCAGCCCCAGCATTTT.

The chain uses TRBV4-3 and TRBJ2-1; 7 nucleotides match TRBD2. With V trimmed by 0 bases and J by 6 bases, 8 bases remained unmatched. This CDR3 contains 16 residues. Per the germline V gene, CDR1 is LGHNA and CDR2 is YSLEER. This CDR3 is CASSQDPSGKGNEQFF. The CDR3 DNA follows: TGCGCCAGCAGCCAAGACCCCAGCGGGAAGGGCAATGAGCAGTTCTTC.

The rearrangement joins TRBV7-8 to TRBJ2-7, with 13 nucleotides matching TRBD2. Germline loops: CDR1 SGHVS, CDR2 FQNEAQ. Losses at the gene ends were 4 bases for V and 5 bases for J; bases not matched to a gene: 5. This CDR3 contains 15 residues. The CDR3 spells CASSYTSGRAHEQYF. CDR3 nucleotides: TGTGCCAGCAGCTATACTAGCGGGAGGGCCCACGAGCAGTACTTC.

This clone was found once. The chain couples TRBV3-1 (or the pseudogene TRBV3-2) to TRBJ1-2; D not resolved. Germline lookup yields CDR1 LGHDT and CDR2 YNNKEL (reference sequence). V lost 2 bases and J lost 4, with 11 bases in between. The CDR3 contains 14 residues. The CDR3 protein is CASSQKGAGYGYTF. Written as DNA, the CDR3 is TGTGCCAGCAGCCAAAAAGGAGCGGGCTATGGCTACACCTTC.

This sequence joins TRBV29-1 and TRBJ1-5; 10 bases map to TRBD1. The CDR3 has 15 residues. Germline CDR1 reads SQVTM; CDR2 reads ANQGSEA. V lost 7 bases to trimming and J lost 3 bases; unmatched junction nucleotides: 9. This CDR3 is CSAAGGTGDNQPQHF. CDR3 nucleotides: TGCAGCGCTGCCGGGGGGACAGGGGACAATCAGCCCCAGCATTTT.

The chain joins TRBV6-5 to TRBJ2-3, with a tentative D call TRBD1 (5 bases). V shed 4 bases and J shed 4 bases, with 9 bases lying between them. Per the germline V gene, CDR1 is MNHEY and CDR2 is SVGAGI. The CDR3 runs 13 residues. The CDR3 is CASSSPGSDTQYF. The CDR3 nucleotides read TGTGCCAGCAGTTCCCCAGGGTCAGATACGCAGTATTTT.

The chain couples TRBV19 to TRBJ1-1; TRBD1 might be the D (5 bases). Germline V lookup: CDR1 LNHDA, CDR2 SQIVND (reference sequence). The germline V and J ends were trimmed by 7 bases and 3 bases, with 12 bases remaining between them. The CDR3 sequence is 13 residues long. The CDR3 sequence: CASKGLGDTEAFF. CDR3 nucleotide sequence: TGTGCCAGTAAAGGGTTAGGGGACACTGAAGCTTTCTTT.

The chain combines TRBV4-3 with TRBJ1-1, with 8 nucleotides matching TRBD1. Germline assignment: CDR1 LGHNA and CDR2 YSLEER. This CDR3 comprises 15 residues. The trim removed 2 bases at V and 4 bases at J, leaving 6 bases unmatched. The CDR3 bases are TGCGCCAGCAGCCAATACGCCGACAGGGGCACTGAAGCTTTCTTT. The encoded protein is CASSQYADRGTEAFF.

V and J are TRBV28 and TRBJ2-2; perhaps TRBD1 as D (5 bases). Between the trimmed V and J ends, which lost 1 base and 1 base, there was a span of 13 bases. The CDR3 length is 17 residues. Germline values: CDR1 MDHEN, CDR2 SYDVKM. The CDR3 reads CASSLSRTKWNTGELFF. The DNA for the CDR3 is TGTGCCAGCAGTTTATCCCGGACAAAATGGAACACCGGGGAGCTGTTTTTT.

This clone was counted a few times. The chain carries TRBV4-3 and TRBJ2-1; 8 bases match TRBD2. The CDR3 contains 14 residues. The germline CDR1 and CDR2 sequences are LGHNA and YSLEER. V gave up 2 bases and J gave up 9 bases; unmatched junction bases: 6. DNA for the CDR3: TGCGCCAGCAGCCAATATACGGGAGGGGGTGAGCAGTTCTTC. Translated, it gives CASSQYTGGGEQFF.

V and J are TRBV7-6 and TRBJ2-1; TRBD1 aligns across 9 bases. The CDR3 contains 14 residues. V trimming: 5 bases; J trimming: 8 bases; junction bases outside the gene matches: 7. Germline V gene lookup returns CDR1 SGHVS and CDR2 FNYEAQ. Written as DNA, the CDR3 is TGTGCCAGCAGCAGCCGGGACAGGGTTGATGAGCAGTTCTTC. It codes for CASSSRDRVDEQFF.

V and J are TRBV30 and TRBJ1-1; D remains unclear. Germline V gene data show CDR1 as GTSNPN and CDR2 as SVGIG (reference sequence). The CDR3 runs 14 residues. V was pared by 3 bases and J by 6 bases, with 17 bases between. Here the CDR3 reads CAWSPRAGFAEAFF. The DNA for the CDR3 is TGTGCCTGGAGCCCCCGAGCGGGATTCGCTGAAGCTTTCTTT.

CDR3 DNA: TGTGCCAGCATGGCGACAGGGGTCCACACTGAAGCTTTCTTT. Translating gives CASMATGVHTEAFF. The gene calls are TRBV5-6 and TRBJ1-1; 8 nucleotides line up with TRBD1. The CDR3 loop spans 14 amino acids. V lost 6 bases to trimming and J lost 3 bases; unmatched junction nucleotides: 7. Per germline, CDR1 SGHDT and CDR2 YYEEEE.